This TCR beta chain appears in the sequencing data of a study of a mutant IDH1 vaccine in newly diagnosed glioma. Study-level background: Before enrollment, the patients had been treated with radiotherapy alone, temozolomide alone, or both together. Most of them had received both.

The CDR3 sequence is 13 residues long. CDR1 is SGHRS, CDR2 YFSETQ, per germline. The junction had 2 bases not matched to a gene; V was cut back by 3 bases and J by 6 bases. Described time point: baseline, week 1 (first vaccination visit). The treatment: pre-vaccination baseline after standard-of-care therapy. Diagnosis in the donors showed new WHO grade 3 or 4 astrocytomas that were IDH1-mutant and ATRX-lost. Sequenced by immunoSEQ multiplex PCR; TCRdb stores in-frame clones only, minus some. The data contain tens of thousands of clones, approximately 90% of them singletons. This chain joins TRBV5-1 and TRBJ1-2, with 10 bases identical to TRBD1. Sample: PBMCs, taken from a glioma patient treated with radiotherapy, temozolomide or both. The sequence was obtained from a man aged 25 to 40 with glioma. In nucleotides, the CDR3 is TGCGCCAGCAGCTATGGACAGGGGGATGGCTACACCTTC. Translated, it gives CASSYGQGDGYTF.